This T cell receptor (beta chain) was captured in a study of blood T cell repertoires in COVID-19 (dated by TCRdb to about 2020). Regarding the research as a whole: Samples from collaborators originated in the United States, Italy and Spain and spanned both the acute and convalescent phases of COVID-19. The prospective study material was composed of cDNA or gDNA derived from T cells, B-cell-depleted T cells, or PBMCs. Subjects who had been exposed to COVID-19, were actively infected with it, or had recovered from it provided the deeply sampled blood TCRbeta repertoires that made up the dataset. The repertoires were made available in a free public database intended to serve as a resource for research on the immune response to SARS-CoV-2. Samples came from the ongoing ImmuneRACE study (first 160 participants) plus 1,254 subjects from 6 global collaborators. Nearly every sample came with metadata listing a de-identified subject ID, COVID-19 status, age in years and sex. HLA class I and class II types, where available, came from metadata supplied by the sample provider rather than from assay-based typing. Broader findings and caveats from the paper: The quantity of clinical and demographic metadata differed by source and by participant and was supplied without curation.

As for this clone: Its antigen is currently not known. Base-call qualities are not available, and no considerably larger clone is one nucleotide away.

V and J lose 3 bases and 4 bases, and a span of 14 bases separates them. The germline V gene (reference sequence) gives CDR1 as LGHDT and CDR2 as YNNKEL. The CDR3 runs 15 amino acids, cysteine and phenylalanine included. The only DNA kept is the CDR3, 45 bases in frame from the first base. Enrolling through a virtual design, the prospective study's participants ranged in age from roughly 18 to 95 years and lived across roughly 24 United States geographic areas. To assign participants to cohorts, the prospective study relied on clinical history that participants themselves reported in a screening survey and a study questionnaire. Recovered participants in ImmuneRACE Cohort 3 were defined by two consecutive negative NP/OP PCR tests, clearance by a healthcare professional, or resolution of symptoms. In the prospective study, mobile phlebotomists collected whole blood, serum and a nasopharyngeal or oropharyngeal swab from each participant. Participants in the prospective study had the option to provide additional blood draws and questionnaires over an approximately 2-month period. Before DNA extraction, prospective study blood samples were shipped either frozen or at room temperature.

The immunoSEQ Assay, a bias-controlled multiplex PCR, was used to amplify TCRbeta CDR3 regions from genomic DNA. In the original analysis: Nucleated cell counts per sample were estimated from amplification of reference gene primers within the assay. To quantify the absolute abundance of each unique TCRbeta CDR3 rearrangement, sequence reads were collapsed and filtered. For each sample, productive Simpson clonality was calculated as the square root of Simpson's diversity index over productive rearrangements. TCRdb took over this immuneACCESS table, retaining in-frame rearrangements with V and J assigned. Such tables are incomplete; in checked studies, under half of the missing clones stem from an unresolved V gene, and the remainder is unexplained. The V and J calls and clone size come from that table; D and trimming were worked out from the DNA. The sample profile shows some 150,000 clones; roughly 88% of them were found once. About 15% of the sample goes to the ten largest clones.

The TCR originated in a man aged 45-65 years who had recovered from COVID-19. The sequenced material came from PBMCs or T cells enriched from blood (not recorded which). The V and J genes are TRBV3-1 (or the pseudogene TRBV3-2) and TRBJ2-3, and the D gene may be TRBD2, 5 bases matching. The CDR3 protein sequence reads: CASSQSSQLADTQYF. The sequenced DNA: TGTGCCAGCAGCCAGTCTAGCCAACTTGCAGATACGCAGTATTTT.